This T cell receptor (beta chain) comes out of a study of blood T cell repertoires in COVID-19. Looking at the study overall: Samples came from the United States, Italy and Spain, spanning acute and convalescent COVID-19.

How the authors handled the data: Counts of nucleated cells, estimated from reference gene primer amplification, were obtained. Sequencing used immunoSEQ multiplex PCR; TCRdb keeps in-frame clones, though not all of them. V, J and clone size were drawn from that table, and D and trimming were deduced from the DNA. The data contain about 200,000 clones, roughly 90% of them seen just once; the ten biggest clones take up almost 4%. This clone was found once. The V end lost 6 bases, the J end lost 4 bases, and 13 bases lay between the germline ends. The CDR3 consists of 13 residues. The germline CDR1 and CDR2 sequences are SQVTM and ANQGSEA.

Specimen: PBMCs or T cells enriched from blood (not recorded which). The clonotype was recovered from a woman aged 25 to 39 with acute COVID-19. The chain is built from TRBV29-1 and TRBJ1-5; D uncertain. CDR3 DNA: TGCAGCGTGCAGGACTTTGGGAATCAGCCCCAGCATTTT. As protein: CSVQDFGNQPQHF.